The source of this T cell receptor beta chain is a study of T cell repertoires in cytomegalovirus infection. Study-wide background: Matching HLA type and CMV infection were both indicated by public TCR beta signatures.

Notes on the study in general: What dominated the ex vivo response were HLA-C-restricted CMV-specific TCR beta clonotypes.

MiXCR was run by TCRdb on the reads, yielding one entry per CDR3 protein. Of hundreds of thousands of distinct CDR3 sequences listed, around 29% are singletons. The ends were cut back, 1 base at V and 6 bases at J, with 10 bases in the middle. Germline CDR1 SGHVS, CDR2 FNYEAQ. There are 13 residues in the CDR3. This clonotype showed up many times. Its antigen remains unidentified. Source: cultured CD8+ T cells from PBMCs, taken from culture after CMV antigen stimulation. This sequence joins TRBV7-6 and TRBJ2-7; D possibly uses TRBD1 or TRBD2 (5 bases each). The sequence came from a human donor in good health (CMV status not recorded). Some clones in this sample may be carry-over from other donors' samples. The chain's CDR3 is CASSLVFGGEQYF. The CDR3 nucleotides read TGTGCCAGCAGCTTAGTCTTTGGGGGCGAGCAGTACTTC.